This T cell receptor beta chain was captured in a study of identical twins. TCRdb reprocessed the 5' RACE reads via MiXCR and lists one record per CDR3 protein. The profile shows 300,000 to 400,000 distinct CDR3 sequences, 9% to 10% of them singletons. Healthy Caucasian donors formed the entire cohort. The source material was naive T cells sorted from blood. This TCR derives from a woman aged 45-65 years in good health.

The CDR3 region has the DNA TGCGCCAGCAGCTTGGCCACTAGCTCGGGCTACGAGCAGTACTTC. Translated, it gives CASSLATSSGYEQYF. J is TRBJ2-7 and V is TRBV5-1, with D perhaps TRBD2 (6 bases). Trimming removed 0 bases at V and 3 bases at J, with 13 bases between. Germline values: CDR1 SGHRS, CDR2 YFSETQ. The CDR3 has 15 amino acids.